This T cell receptor (beta chain) was captured in a study of T cell responses to AZD1222 COVID-19 vaccine. Study results and caveats: Clonal diversity was possibly underestimated, and white British individuals and females predominated among donors. The CD4 TCRs associated with vaccination extended across spike and predominated at 160-218 and 743-854. Reportedly, nearly half the spike-specific TCRs target unmutated variant regions. No day 14 peak samples; only post-peak repertoires were characterized.

Turning to this clone: Its antigen is unknown.

Some clones are missing from TCRdb's copy, which holds only in-frame ones; the method was immunoSEQ multiplex PCR. The table shows under 150,000 clones, with roughly nine tenths occurring only once. Germline V gene sequence: CDR1 SQVTM, CDR2 ANQGSEA. V gave up 4 bases and J gave up 4 bases, with 11 bases separating them. The CDR3 length is 14 residues. Material: peripheral blood, obtained on day 0 of AZD1222 vaccination. The receptor was derived from an adult in good health. The chain is built from TRBV29-1 and TRBJ2-6, with unresolved D. Here the CDR3 DNA reads TGCAGCGTTGGCCTGGGCCTGGGGGCCAACGTCCTGACTTTC. It encodes CSVGLGLGANVLTF. The full variable domain, its missing parts supplied by reference TRBV29-1 and TRBJ2-6, is SAVISQKPSRDICQRGTSLTIQCQVDSQVTMMFWYRQQPGQSLTLIATANQGSEATYESGFVIDKFPISRPNLTFSTLTVSNMSPEDSSIYLCSVGLGLGANVLTFGAGSRLTVL.